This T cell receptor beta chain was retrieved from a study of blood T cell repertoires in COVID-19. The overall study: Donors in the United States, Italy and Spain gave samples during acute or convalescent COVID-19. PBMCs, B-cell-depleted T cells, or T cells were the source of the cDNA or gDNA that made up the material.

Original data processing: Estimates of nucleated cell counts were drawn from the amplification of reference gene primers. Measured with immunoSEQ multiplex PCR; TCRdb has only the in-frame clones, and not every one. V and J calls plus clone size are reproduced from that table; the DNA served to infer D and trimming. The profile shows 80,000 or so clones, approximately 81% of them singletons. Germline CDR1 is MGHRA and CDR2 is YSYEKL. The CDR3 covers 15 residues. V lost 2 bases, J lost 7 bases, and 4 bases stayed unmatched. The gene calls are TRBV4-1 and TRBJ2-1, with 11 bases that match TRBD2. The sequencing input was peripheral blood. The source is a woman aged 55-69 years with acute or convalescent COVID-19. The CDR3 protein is CASSQTLAGENEQFF. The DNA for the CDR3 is TGCGCCAGCAGCCAAACACTAGCGGGGGAGAATGAGCAGTTCTTC.